The rows below give T cell receptor beta chains drawn from one sample of a study of blood T cell repertoires in COVID-19. TCRdb's copy holds only in-frame clones and misses some; the assay was immunoSEQ multiplex PCR. The repertoire holds 65,000 to 95,000 clones, with about nine tenths as singletons. Sequencing was carried out using peripheral blood. The receptors stem from a man over 45 with COVID-19, enrolled during active disease. The CDR3 runs from the conserved cysteine through the conserved F or W. Each record gives: V gene, J gene, CDR3 protein.

TRBV19,TRBJ1-2,CATLAGGYTF
TRBV7-9,TRBJ2-3,CASSLSGLGGVDTQYF
TRBV6-1,TRBJ2-1,CASSAQPTGATWVEQFF
TRBV28,TRBJ1-5,CASTGGQGMEPQHF
TRBV4-2,TRBJ1-2,CASSQDISARGLGGYTF
TRBV29-1,TRBJ1-4,CSVRGGNEKLFF
TRBV3-1/TRBV3-2,TRBJ2-1,CASSQETAGDNEQFF
TRBV5-1,TRBJ2-3,CASSPGLAGGTDTQYF
TRBV13,TRBJ2-1,CASSLDSYNEQFF
TRBV9,TRBJ2-3,CASRDSSGTQYF
TRBV10-3,TRBJ2-7,CAISEGDISSYEQYF
TRBV28,TRBJ1-2,CASRTGTAFPLYGYTF
TRBV11-2,TRBJ1-1,CASRLQVNTEAFF
TRBV9,TRBJ2-5,CASSRTGGETQYF
TRBV7-9,TRBJ2-5,CASSTGRGSQETQYF
TRBV30,TRBJ1-3,CAWSVRDTIYF
TRBV7-6,TRBJ2-7,CASSLLAGASYEQYF
TRBV11-1,TRBJ2-7,CASSSGRGRPYEQYF
TRBV30,TRBJ2-6,CAWSVGGAGANVLTF
TRBV3-1/TRBV3-2,TRBJ2-1,CASSQARSSFWDFSYNEQFF
TRBV7-2,TRBJ2-7,CASSLDVAVLAQYF
TRBV21-1,TRBJ2-2,CASSKVFGKKTSGRSLFF
TRBV7-3,TRBJ2-2,CASSPGSGELFF
TRBV6-6,TRBJ2-3,CASSHTSALITDTQYF
TRBV6-6,TRBJ2-5,CASSFLRGQGWETQYF
TRBV5-1,TRBJ1-1,CASSFGGDTEAFF
TRBV30,TRBJ2-3,CALSGSLADTQYF
TRBV25-1,TRBJ1-4,CASSEYKGRREKLFF
TRBV5-4,TRBJ2-1,CASSFSGLGSYNEQFF
TRBV6-5,TRBJ1-5,CASTPEGVNQPQHF
TRBV5-1,TRBJ1-1,CASSLGTGGWAFF
TRBV27,TRBJ2-5,CASEARGGAGPETQYF
TRBV28,TRBJ1-6,CASGLGDSSYNSPLHF
TRBV10-3,TRBJ1-2,CAISESAGDYGYTF
TRBV14,TRBJ2-1,CASSQLGLANNEQFF
TRBV18,TRBJ1-1,CASSPNRDFDTEAFF
TRBV27,TRBJ2-5,CASSSGGTQYF
TRBV5-4,TRBJ2-1,CASSLGQAYNEQFF